The rows below give T cell receptor beta chains drawn from one sample of a study of T cells after yellow fever vaccination. One entry per CDR3 protein results from TCRdb running MiXCR on the 5' RACE reads. Of about 500,000 distinct CDR3 sequences detected, about a sixth appear once; the ten largest clones hold approximately 15%. Sequenced here: PBMCs, sampled 5 to 6 days after the first yellow fever vaccination. The receptors here all came from a man younger than 35 who received the YFV17D yellow fever vaccine. The CDR3 runs from the conserved cysteine through the conserved F or W. The D gene is left open where the match is weak. Part of the rows lack a size; the others show once, few, many or a class for expanded clones.

NA	TRBJ2-1	many	TRBV20-1	CSAPSPSEQFF	TGCAGTGCCCCATCCCCGAGTGAGCAGTTCTTC
NA	TRBJ2-3	few	TRBV27	CASSPHPLDTQYF	TGTGCCAGCAGTCCGCATCCCCTCGATACGCAGTATTTT
NA	TRBJ1-1	NA	TRBV7-9	CASSFIARYDEAFF	TGTGCCAGCAGCTTTATAGCGAGGTATGATGAAGCTTTCTTT
NA	TRBJ1-4	few	TRBV4-1	CASSQLVMVAGASATNEKLFF	TGCGCCAGCAGCCAACTTGTGATGGTCGCAGGGGCGAGTGCAACTAATGAAAAACTGTTTTTT
TRBD2	TRBJ2-5	NA	TRBV7-2	CASSPRPGGIEETQYF	TGTGCCAGCAGCCCAAGGCCGGGGGGGATCGAAGAGACCCAGTACTTC
TRBD1	TRBJ1-1	few	TRBV5-1	CASRSKPGGTTEAFF	TGCGCCAGCAGATCTAAACCAGGGGGCACCACTGAAGCTTTCTTT
NA	TRBJ2-5	NA	TRBV5-4	CASSWFGREETQYF	TGTGCCAGCAGCTGGTTCGGACGGGAAGAGACCCAGTACTTC
TRBD1	TRBJ1-1	NA	TRBV6-1	CASRRDRGIPEAFF	TGTGCCAGCAGGCGGGACAGGGGGATCCCTGAAGCTTTCTTT
NA	TRBJ1-1	few	TRBV4-3	CASSQAVRDTEAFF	TGCGCCAGCAGCCAAGCTGTCAGAGACACTGAAGCTTTCTTT
TRBD2	TRBJ2-3	NA	TRBV7-2	CASSAILAVTDTQYF	TGTGCCAGCAGCGCGATACTAGCGGTCACAGATACGCAGTATTTT
NA	TRBJ2-7	few	TRBV3-1	CASSLQPQTYEQYF	TGTGCCAGCAGCCTGCAACCCCAAACCTACGAGCAGTACTTC
NA	TRBJ2-7	NA	TRBV7-2	CASSLGTPEQYF	TGTGCCAGCAGCTTGGGGACGCCCGAGCAGTACTTC
NA	TRBJ2-3	many	TRBV7-9	CASSTGRLDTQYF	TGTGCCAGCAGCACAGGGCGCCTGGATACGCAGTATTTT
TRBD1	TRBJ1-1	NA	TRBV7-9	CASSPRQGTNTEAFF	TGCGCCAGCAGCCCGAGACAGGGAACAAACACTGAAGCTTTCTTT
TRBD1	TRBJ2-6	NA	TRBV5-6	CASSFWTGSAGANVLTF	TGTGCCAGCAGCTTTTGGACAGGGTCTGCCGGGGCCAACGTCCTGACTTTC
NA	TRBJ1-4	NA	TRBV20-1	CSAQPGGGSEKLFF	TGCAGTGCTCAGCCTGGGGGGGGAAGTGAAAAACTGTTTTTT
NA	TRBJ2-7	NA	TRBV24-1	CATGGPGQYF	TGTGCCACCGGGGGACCAGGGCAGTACTTC
TRBD1	TRBJ1-5	few	TRBV6-2/TRBV6-3	CASSYSLGQDSNQPQHF	TGTGCCAGCAGTTACTCGCTGGGACAGGATAGCAATCAGCCCCAGCATTTT
NA	TRBJ2-5	NA	TRBV7-2	CASSLPPQETQYF	TGTGCCAGCAGCTTACCTCCCCAAGAGACCCAGTACTTC
TRBD2	TRBJ2-5	NA	TRBV5-5	CASSLGLVRETQYF	TGTGCCAGCAGCCTAGGACTAGTTAGAGAGACCCAGTACTTC
TRBD1	TRBJ2-1	NA	TRBV7-9	CASSWGQGPYNEQFF	TGTGCCAGCAGCTGGGGACAGGGTCCTTACAATGAGCAGTTCTTC
TRBD1	TRBJ1-4	few	TRBV9	CASSAATGGQEKLFF	TGTGCCAGCAGCGCAGCGACAGGGGGCCAGGAAAAACTGTTTTTT
TRBD2	TRBJ2-1	few	TRBV7-9	CASSFRLAGAPNNEQFF	TGTGCCAGCAGCTTTAGGTTAGCGGGGGCACCGAACAATGAGCAGTTCTTC
TRBD1	TRBJ1-1	NA	TRBV20-1	CSAPQGTGDTEAFF	TGCAGTGCCCCACAGGGGACTGGGGACACTGAAGCTTTCTTT
TRBD1	TRBJ2-5	few	TRBV19	CASSIQGFTGGAGTQYF	TGTGCCAGTAGTATTCAGGGGTTTACAGGGGGCGCGGGGACCCAGTACTTC
NA	TRBJ1-2	NA	TRBV5-1	CASSFSGRLGYGYTF	TGCGCCAGCAGCTTTTCGGGACGGCTTGGCTATGGCTACACCTTC
TRBD1	TRBJ2-1	few	TRBV6-4	CASSGQGGEQFF	TGTGCCAGCAGTGGACAGGGCGGTGAGCAGTTCTTC
NA	TRBJ1-5	few	TRBV7-9	CASSFWQGSNQPQHF	TGTGCCAGCAGCTTCTGGCAGGGTAGCAATCAGCCCCAGCATTTT
TRBD1	TRBJ2-3	once	TRBV29-1	CSVITRQGVDTQYF	TGCAGCGTTATAACCCGACAGGGTGTGGATACGCAGTATTTT
NA	TRBJ1-3	few	TRBV3-1	CASSRLGSGNTIYF	TGTGCCAGCAGCCGACTAGGATCTGGAAACACCATATATTTT
NA	TRBJ2-2	few	TRBV10-3	CAITGPGELFF	TGTGCCATCACAGGGCCCGGGGAGCTGTTTTTT
NA	TRBJ2-7	many	TRBV29-1	CSVETGEVYEQYF	TGCAGCGTTGAGACCGGGGAGGTTTACGAGCAGTACTTC
NA	TRBJ1-1	NA	TRBV7-2	CASSLTVQANTEAFF	TGTGCCAGCAGCTTAACAGTACAAGCGAACACTGAAGCTTTCTTT
NA	TRBJ2-5	few	TRBV20-1	CSARKGQETQYF	TGCAGTGCTAGAAAGGGGCAAGAGACCCAGTACTTC
TRBD1	TRBJ2-1	few	TRBV12-5	CASGILRDSHNEQFF	TGTGCTAGTGGTATCCTCCGGGACAGCCACAATGAGCAGTTCTTC
NA	TRBJ1-1	few	TRBV5-4	CASSLERTNTEAFF	TGTGCCAGCAGCTTGGAACGGACGAACACTGAAGCTTTCTTT
NA	TRBJ1-1	few	TRBV6-5	CASSYSRGTSTEAFF	TGTGCCAGCAGTTACTCCAGGGGAACGAGCACTGAAGCTTTCTTT
TRBD1	TRBJ2-2	few	TRBV7-2	CASSSDRGPPNTGELFF	TGTGCCAGCAGCTCGGACAGGGGCCCCCCGAACACCGGGGAGCTGTTTTTT
NA	TRBJ2-5	NA	TRBV12-3/TRBV12-4	CASSLGHLGTQYF	TGTGCCAGCAGTTTGGGACACTTGGGGACCCAGTACTTC